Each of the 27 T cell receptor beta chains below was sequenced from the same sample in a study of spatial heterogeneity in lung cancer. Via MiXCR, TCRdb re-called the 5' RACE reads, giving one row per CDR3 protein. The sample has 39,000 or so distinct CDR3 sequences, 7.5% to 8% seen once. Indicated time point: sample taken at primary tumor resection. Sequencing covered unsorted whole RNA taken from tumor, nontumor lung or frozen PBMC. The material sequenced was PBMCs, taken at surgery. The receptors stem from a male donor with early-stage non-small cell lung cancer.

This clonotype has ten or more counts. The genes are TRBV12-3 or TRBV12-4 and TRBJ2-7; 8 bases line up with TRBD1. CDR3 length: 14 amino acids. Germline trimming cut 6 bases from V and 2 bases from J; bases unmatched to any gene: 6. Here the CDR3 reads CASSPVDRAYEQYF. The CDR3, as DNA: TGTGCCAGCAGCCCCGTGGACAGGGCCTACGAGCAGTACTTC.

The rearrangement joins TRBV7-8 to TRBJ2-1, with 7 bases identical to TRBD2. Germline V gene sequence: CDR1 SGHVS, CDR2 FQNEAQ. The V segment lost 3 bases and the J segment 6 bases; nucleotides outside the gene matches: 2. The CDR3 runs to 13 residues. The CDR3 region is CASSLAGVNEQFF. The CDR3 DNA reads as TGTGCCAGCAGCTTGGCGGGAGTCAATGAGCAGTTCTTC.

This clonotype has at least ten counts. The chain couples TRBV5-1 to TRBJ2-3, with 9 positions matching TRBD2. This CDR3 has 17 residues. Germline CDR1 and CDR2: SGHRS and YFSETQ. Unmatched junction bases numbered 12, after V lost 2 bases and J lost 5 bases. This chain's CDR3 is CASSLSQGLAAIDTQYF. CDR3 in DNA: TGCGCCAGCAGCTTATCTCAGGGACTAGCAGCTATAGATACGCAGTATTTT.

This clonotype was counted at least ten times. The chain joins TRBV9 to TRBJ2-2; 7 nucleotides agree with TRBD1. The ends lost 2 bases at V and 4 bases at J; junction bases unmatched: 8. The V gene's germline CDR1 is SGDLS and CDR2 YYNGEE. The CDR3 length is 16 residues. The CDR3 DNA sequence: TGTGCCAGCAGCGTCGGGACAGAACCTTCCACCGGGGAGCTGTTTTTT. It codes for CASSVGTEPSTGELFF.

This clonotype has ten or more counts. The CDR3 coding sequence is TGCGCCAGCAGCCAAGATCGTGGCAGCTCCAGGGCAGATACGCAGTATTTT. This codes for CASSQDRGSSRADTQYF. The chain combines TRBV4-3 with TRBJ2-3; maybe TRBD1 (5 bases). Trimming removed 0 bases at V and 4 bases at J, with 17 bases between. This CDR3 spans 17 amino acids. CDR1 is LGHNA and CDR2 is YSLEER in the germline V gene.

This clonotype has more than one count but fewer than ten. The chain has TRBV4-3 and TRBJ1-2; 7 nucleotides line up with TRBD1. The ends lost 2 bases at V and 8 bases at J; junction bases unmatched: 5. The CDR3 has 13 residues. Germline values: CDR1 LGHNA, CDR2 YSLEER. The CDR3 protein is CASSQQGVEGYTF. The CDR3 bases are TGCGCCAGCAGCCAACAGGGGGTCGAAGGCTACACCTTC.

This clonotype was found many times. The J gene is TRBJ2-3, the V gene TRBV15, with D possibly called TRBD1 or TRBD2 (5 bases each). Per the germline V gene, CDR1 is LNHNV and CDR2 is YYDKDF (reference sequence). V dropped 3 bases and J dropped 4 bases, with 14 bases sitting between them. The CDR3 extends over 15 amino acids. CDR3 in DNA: TGTGCCACCAGCAGGGGGTTTGGGACGGCAGATACGCAGTATTTT. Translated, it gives CATSRGFGTADTQYF.

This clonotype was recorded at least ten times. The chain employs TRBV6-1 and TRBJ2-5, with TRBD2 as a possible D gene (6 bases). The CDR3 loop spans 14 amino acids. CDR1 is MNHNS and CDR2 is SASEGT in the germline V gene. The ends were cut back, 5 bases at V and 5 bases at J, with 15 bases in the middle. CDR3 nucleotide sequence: TGTGCCAGCAGTCTCGGACCGGGAGTGGAGACCCAGTACTTC. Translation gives CASSLGPGVETQYF.

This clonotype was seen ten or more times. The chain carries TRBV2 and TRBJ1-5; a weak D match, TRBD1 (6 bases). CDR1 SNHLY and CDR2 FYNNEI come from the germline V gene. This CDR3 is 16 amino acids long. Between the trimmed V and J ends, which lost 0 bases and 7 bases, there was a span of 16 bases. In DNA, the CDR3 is TGTGCCAGCAGTGAAGCGCTTCCAGGGGTAGGCCAGCCCCAGCATTTT. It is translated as CASSEALPGVGQPQHF. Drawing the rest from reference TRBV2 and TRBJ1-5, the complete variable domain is EPEVTQTPSHQVTQMGQEVILRCVPISNHLYFYWYRQILGQKVEFLVSFYNNEISEKSEIFDDQFSVERPDGSNFTLKIRSTKLEDSAMYFCASSEALPGVGQPQHFGDGTRLSIL.

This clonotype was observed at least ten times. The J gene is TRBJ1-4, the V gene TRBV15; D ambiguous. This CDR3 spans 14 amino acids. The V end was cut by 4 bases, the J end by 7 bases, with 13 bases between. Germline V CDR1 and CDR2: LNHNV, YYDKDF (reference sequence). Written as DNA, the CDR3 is TGTGCCACCAGCAAAAGGGTGGAAGGTGAAAAACTGTTTTTT. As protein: CATSKRVEGEKLFF. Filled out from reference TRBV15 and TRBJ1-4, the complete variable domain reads DAMVIQNPRYQVTQFGKPVTLSCSQTLNHNVMYWYQQKSSQAPKLLFHYYDKDFNNEADTPDNFQSRRPNTSFCFLDIRSPGLGDTAMYLCATSKRVEGEKLFFGSGTQLSVL.

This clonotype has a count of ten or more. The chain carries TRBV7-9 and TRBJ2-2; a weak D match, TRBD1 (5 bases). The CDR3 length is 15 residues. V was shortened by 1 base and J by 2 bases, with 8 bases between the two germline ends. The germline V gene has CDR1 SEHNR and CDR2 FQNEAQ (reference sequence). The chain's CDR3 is CASSLGQLNTGELFF. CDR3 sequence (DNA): TGTGCCAGCAGCTTAGGACAGTTAAACACCGGGGAGCTGTTTTTT.

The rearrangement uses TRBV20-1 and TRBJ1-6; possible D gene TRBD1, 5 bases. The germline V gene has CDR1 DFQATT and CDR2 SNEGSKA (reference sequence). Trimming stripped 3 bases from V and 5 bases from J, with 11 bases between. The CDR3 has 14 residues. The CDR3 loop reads CSASGTVNNSPLHF. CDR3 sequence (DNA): TGCAGTGCTAGTGGGACGGTAAATAATTCACCCCTCCACTTT.

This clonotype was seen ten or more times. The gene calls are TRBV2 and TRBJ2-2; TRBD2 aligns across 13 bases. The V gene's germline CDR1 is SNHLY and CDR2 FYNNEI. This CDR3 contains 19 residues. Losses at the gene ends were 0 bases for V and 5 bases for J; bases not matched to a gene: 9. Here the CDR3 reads CASSEALQRLAGGTGELFF. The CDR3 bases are TGTGCCAGCAGTGAAGCGCTTCAGAGACTAGCGGGAGGTACCGGGGAGCTGTTTTTT.

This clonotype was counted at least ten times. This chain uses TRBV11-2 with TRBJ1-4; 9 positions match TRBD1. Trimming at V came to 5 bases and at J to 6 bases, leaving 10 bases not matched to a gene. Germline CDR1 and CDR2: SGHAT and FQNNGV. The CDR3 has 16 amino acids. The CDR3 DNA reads TGTGCCAGCAGCCTCGTAACAGGGGGCGGGGATGAAAAACTGTTTTTT. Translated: CASSLVTGGGDEKLFF.

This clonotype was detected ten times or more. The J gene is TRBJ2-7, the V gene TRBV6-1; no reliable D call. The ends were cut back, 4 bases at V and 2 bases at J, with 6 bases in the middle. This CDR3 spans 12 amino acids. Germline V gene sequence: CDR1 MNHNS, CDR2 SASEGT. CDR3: CASSGNTYEQYV. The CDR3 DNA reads TGTGCCAGCAGTGGGAACACCTACGAGCAGTACGTC.

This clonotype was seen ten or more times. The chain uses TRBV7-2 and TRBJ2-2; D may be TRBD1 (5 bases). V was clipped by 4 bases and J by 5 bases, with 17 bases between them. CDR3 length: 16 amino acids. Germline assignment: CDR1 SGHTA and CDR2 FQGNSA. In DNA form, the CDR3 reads TGTGCCAGCAGCTACGGCCCTACCAGGGCGACCGGGGAGCTGTTTTTT. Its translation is CASSYGPTRATGELFF. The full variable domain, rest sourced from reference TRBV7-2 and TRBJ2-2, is GAGVSQSPSNKVTEKGKDVELRCDPISGHTALYWYRQSLGQGLEFLIYFQGNSAPDKSGLPSDRFSAERTGGSVSTLTIQRTQQEDSAVYLCASSYGPTRATGELFFGEGSRLTVL.

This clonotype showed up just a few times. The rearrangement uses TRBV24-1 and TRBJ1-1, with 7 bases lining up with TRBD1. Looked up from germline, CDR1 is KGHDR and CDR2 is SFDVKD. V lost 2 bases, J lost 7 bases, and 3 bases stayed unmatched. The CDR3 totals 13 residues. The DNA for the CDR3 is TGTGCCACCAGTGATTACGCAGGGGGTGAAGCTTTCTTT. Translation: CATSDYAGGEAFF.

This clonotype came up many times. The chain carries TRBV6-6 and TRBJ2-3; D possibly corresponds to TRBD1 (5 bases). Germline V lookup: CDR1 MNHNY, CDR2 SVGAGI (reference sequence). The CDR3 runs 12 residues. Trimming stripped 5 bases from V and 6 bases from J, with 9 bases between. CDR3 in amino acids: CASSRQSDTQYF. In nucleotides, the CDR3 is TGTGCCAGCAGTAGACAGTCGGATACGCAGTATTTT.

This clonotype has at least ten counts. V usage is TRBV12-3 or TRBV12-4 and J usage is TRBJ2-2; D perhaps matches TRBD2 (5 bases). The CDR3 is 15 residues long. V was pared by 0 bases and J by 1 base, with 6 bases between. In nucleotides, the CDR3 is TGTGCCAGCAGTTTAGCAGGGAGGAACACCGGGGAGCTGTTTTTT. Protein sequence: CASSLAGRNTGELFF.

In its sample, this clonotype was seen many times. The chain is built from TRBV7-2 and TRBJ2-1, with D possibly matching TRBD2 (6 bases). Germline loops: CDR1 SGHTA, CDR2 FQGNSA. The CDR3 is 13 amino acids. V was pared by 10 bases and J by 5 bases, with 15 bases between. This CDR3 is CANTGTLNNEQFF. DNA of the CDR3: TGTGCCAACACCGGGACTCTAAACAATGAGCAGTTCTTC.

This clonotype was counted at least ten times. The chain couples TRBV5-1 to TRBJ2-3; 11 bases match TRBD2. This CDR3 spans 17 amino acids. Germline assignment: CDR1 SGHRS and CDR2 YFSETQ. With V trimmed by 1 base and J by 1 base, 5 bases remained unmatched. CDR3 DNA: TGCGCCAGCAGCTTGCAACTAGCGGGGGACGGCACAGATACGCAGTATTTT. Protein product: CASSLQLAGDGTDTQYF.

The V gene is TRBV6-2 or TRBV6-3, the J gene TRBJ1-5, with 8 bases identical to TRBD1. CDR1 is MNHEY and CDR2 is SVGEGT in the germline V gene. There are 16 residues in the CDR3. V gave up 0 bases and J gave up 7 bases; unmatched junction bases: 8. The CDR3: CASSYSGQGAKQPQHF. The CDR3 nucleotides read TGTGCCAGCAGTTACTCTGGGCAGGGGGCCAAACAGCCCCAGCATTTT.

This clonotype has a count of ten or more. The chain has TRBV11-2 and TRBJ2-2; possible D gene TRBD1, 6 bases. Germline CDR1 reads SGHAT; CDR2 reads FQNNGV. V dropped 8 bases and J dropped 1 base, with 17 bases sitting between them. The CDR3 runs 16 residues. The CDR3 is CASRDRSTLNTGELFF. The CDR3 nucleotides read TGTGCCAGCCGCGACAGGTCAACCCTGAACACCGGGGAGCTGTTTTTT.

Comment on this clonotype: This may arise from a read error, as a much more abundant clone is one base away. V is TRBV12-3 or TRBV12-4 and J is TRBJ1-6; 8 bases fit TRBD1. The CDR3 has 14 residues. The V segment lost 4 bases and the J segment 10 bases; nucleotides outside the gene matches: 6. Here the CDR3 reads CASSSPGGGSPLHF. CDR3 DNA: TGTGCCAGCAGTTCACCAGGGGGCGGATCACCCCTCCACTTT.

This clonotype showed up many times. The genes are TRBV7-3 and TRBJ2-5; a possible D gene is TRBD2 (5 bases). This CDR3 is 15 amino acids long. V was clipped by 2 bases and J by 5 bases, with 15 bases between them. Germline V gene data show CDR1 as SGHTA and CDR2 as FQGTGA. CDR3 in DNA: TGTGCCAGCAGCTTAGTGAGTCTCGGGATGGAGACCCAGTACTTC. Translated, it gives CASSLVSLGMETQYF.

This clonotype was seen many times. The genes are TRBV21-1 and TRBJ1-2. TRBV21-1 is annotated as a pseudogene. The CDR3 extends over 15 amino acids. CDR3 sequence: CASSNKKKLNYGYTF. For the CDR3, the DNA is TGTGCCAGCAGCAATAAAAAAAAGCTAAACTATGGCTACACCTTC.

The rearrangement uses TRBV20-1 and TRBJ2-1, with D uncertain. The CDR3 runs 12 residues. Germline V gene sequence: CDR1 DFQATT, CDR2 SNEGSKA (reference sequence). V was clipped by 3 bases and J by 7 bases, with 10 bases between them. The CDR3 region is CSASRLRNEQFF. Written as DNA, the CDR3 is TGCAGTGCTAGCAGGCTTAGGAATGAGCAGTTCTTC.